The present T cell receptor (beta chain) was sequenced within a study of a mutant IDH1 vaccine in newly diagnosed glioma. The protocol was immunoSEQ multiplex PCR, while the TCRdb copy is restricted to in-frame clones and leaves out a portion. The sample lists approximately 110,000 clones; approximately 87% were seen once. This clone was detected once. Its antigen is as yet unknown. Time point reported: week 11, during vaccination. Vaccination comprised doses that each held 300 ug of mutant IDH1 20-mer peptide, plus topical imiquimod. Patients carried new grade 3 or 4 IDH1-mutant astrocytomas lacking nuclear ATRX. The CDR3 length is 13 residues. V was cut by 7 bases and J by 4 bases, with 13 bases left in between. From germline, CDR1 is LNHDA and CDR2 SQIVND (reference sequence).

The rearrangement joins TRBV19 to TRBJ1-1; no definite D call. The sequences come from PBMCs, collected from a glioma patient whose treatment included an IDH1 peptide vaccine. The sequence was obtained from a woman between 45 and 60 years old with glioma. The CDR3 sequence is CASIEDPGTEAFF. CDR3 sequence (DNA): TGTGCCAGTATCGAAGATCCAGGCACTGAAGCTTTCTTT.